Listed below are T cell receptor beta chains from one sample, sequenced in a study of cytomegalovirus exposure and HLA in healthy donors. Assay: immunoSEQ multiplex PCR; the TCRdb copy retains only in-frame clones and omits some. The table lists some 98,000 clones, roughly 80% of them singletons. Sequenced sample: PBMCs. These receptors came from a female donor in good health and CMV-seronegative. The CDR3 runs from the conserved cysteine through the conserved F or W. D genes are given only for firm matches. Only part of the rows carry a size: once, few, many, or a class if the clone is expanded.

>TRBV30|-|-|TRBJ1-5
TGTGCCTGGAGTGTATGGGGAGGTAGTCAGCCCCAGCATTTT
CAWSVWGGSQPQHF
>TRBV19|-|TRBD1|TRBJ2-7
TGTGCCAGTAACCCCCCGGGACAGTTCCACGAGCAGTACTTC
CASNPPGQFHEQYF
>TRBV29-1|-|TRBD1|TRBJ1-2
TGCAGCGTTGAAGGGTCGGGACAGGGGTACTATGGCTACACCTTC
CSVEGSGQGYYGYTF
>TRBV4-1|-|TRBD2|TRBJ2-1
TGCGCCAGCAGCCCCGTGACTAGCGGGGGGTTCTACAATGAGCAGTTCTTC
CASSPVTSGGFYNEQFF
>TRBV4-1|few|-|TRBJ1-4
TGCGCCAGCAGCAAGAGGGGGACTAATGAAAAACTGTTTTTT
CASSKRGTNEKLFF
>TRBV10-3|-|TRBD1|TRBJ1-2
TGTGCCATCGCTGGACAGGGAGCTAACTATGGCTACACCTTC
CAIAGQGANYGYTF
>TRBV4-1|-|-|TRBJ2-3
TGCGCCAGCAGCCAAGTAGGTCTAGCGCGCACAGATACGCAGTATTTT
CASSQVGLARTDTQYF
>TRBV5-1|-|-|TRBJ1-6
TGCGCCAGCAGCCCCGATACCCCCCCGGATTCACCCCTCCACTTT
CASSPDTPPDSPLHF
>TRBV28|-|-|TRBJ1-6
TGTGCCAGCTCCCAACCCGACAGGTATTCACCCCTCCACTTT
CASSQPDRYSPLHF
>TRBV16|once|TRBD1|TRBJ1-2
TGTGCCAGCAGCCAAATACGGGACAGGGGCTATGGCTACACCTTC
CASSQIRDRGYGYTF
>TRBV4-3|-|-|TRBJ2-5
TGCGCCAGCAGCCAAGAAGGCCGGACACAAGAGACCCAGTACTTC
CASSQEGRTQETQYF
>TRBV27|-|-|TRBJ2-7
TGTGCCAGCAGTTCTCGGGCAGGGGACCATCCATACGAGCAGTACTTC
CASSSRAGDHPYEQYF
>TRBV28|-|-|TRBJ1-1
TGTGCCAGCAGTTTCAGGGGAGGGTACACTGAAGCTTTCTTT
CASSFRGGYTEAFF
>TRBV27|-|-|TRBJ2-2
TGTGCCAGCAGCTACCGGCGGGTATCCGACACCGGGGAGCTGTTTTTT
CASSYRRVSDTGELFF
>TRBV10-3|few|TRBD1|TRBJ2-2
TGTGCCATCAGAGGGACAGGGTCCAGCGGGGAGCTGTTTTTT
CAIRGTGSSGELFF
>TRBV11-1|-|TRBD1|TRBJ2-7
TGTGCCAGCAGCTCCCCACGACAGGGGTTATACGAGCAGTACTTC
CASSSPRQGLYEQYF
>TRBV27|-|-|TRBJ2-7
TGTGCCAGCAGTTTTGCCGGGTTGGGGCAGGGCTACGAGCAGTACTTC
CASSFAGLGQGYEQYF
>TRBV18|-|TRBD1|TRBJ2-5
TGTGCCAGCTCACCGACAGGGGGCTCGGAGACCCAGTACTTC
CASSPTGGSETQYF
>TRBV4-1|-|-|TRBJ1-5
TGCGCCAGCAGCCTCAGGGTGGGGTTACAGCCCCAGCATTTT
CASSLRVGLQPQHF
>TRBV18|-|TRBD1|TRBJ1-1
TGTGCCAGCTCAGGGGACAGAGACACTGAAGCTTTCTTT
CASSGDRDTEAFF
>TRBV4-2|-|TRBD2|TRBJ2-3
TGTGCCAGCAGCCAAGTCCGACTAGCCGCAGATACGCAGTATTTT
CASSQVRLAADTQYF
>TRBV14|-|-|TRBJ1-5
TGTGCCAGCAGCCCCTCGGGGGTTATTCAGCCCCAGCATTTT
CASSPSGVIQPQHF
>TRBV7-3|-|TRBD1|TRBJ1-1
TGTGCCAGCAGCCCGGGACAGCTCGGCTCTGAAGCTTTCTTT
CASSPGQLGSEAFF
>TRBV4-1|once|TRBD1|TRBJ2-7
TGCGCCAGCAGCCATATCTGGGGACAGGGGGCCGGCGAGCAGTACTTC
CASSHIWGQGAGEQYF
>TRBV9|once|TRBD2|TRBJ2-1
TGTGCCAGTAATAGCGGGGGGGCCCAGAATGAGCAGTTCTTC
CASNSGGAQNEQFF
>TRBV6-4|-|TRBD2|TRBJ2-1
TGTGCCAGCAGTACTAGCGGGATGGCGGATGAGCAGTTCTTC
CASSTSGMADEQFF
>TRBV20-1|-|-|TRBJ1-1
TGCAGTGCCCAGGGGTGGACTGAAGCTTTCTTT
CSAQGWTEAFF
>TRBV27|-|TRBD2|TRBJ2-1
TGTGCCAGCAGGGGTCGGACTAGCGGGGGAGGCAATGAGCAGTTCTTC
CASRGRTSGGGNEQFF
>TRBV5-1|-|TRBD2|TRBJ2-1
TGCGCCAGCAGCCCCTATTCTACTAGCGGGAACAATGAGCAGTTCTTC
CASSPYSTSGNNEQFF
>TRBV5-1|-|TRBD1|TRBJ2-3
TGCGCCAGCAGCCCCGGGACAGACAGCACAGATACGCAGTATTTT
CASSPGTDSTDTQYF
>TRBV4-3|-|TRBD1|TRBJ2-1
TGCGCCAGCAGCCTAACAGGGGGCGATGGAGGAGAGCAGTTCTTC
CASSLTGGDGGEQFF
>TRBV5-1|-|TRBD1|TRBJ2-7
TGCGCCAGCAGCCTGGGGTGGGGACAGGGCTCCTACGAGCAGTACTTC
CASSLGWGQGSYEQYF
>TRBV5-1|-|TRBD1|TRBJ2-5
TGCGCCAGCAGCTTGGCAGGGGGCGCCGAGACCCAGTACTTC
CASSLAGGAETQYF
>TRBV2|-|TRBD1|TRBJ1-1
TGTGCCGCAAGCAGACAGGGGAACACTGAAGCTTTCTTT
CAASRQGNTEAFF
>TRBV7-9|-|TRBD1|TRBJ1-2
TGTGCCCTCTTAGCGGGGTCGGACAGGGGTAAGAATGGCTACACCTTC
CALLAGSDRGKNGYTF
>TRBV11-3|-|-|TRBJ2-2
TGTGCCAGCAGCTTAGGCGCGGGGTTAGATGCGACCGGGGAGCTGTTTTTT
CASSLGAGLDATGELFF
>TRBV4-1|-|-|TRBJ1-1
TGCGCCAGCAGCCAACTTGGGGCTTTTTATTCTGAAGCTTTCTTT
CASSQLGAFYSEAFF
>TRBV29-1|-|-|TRBJ1-6
TGCAGCGTTGGGGGACACGGGGACGGTTCACCCCTCCACTTT
CSVGGHGDGSPLHF
>TRBV5-5|-|TRBD1|TRBJ1-6
TGTGCCAGCAGCTCCACCCAGGGGGCCTCCTATAATTCACCCCTCCACTTT
CASSSTQGASYNSPLHF